This TCR beta chain was sequenced during a study of blood T cell repertoires in COVID-19. Overall study context: The United States, Italy and Spain provided the acute and convalescent COVID-19 samples.

Authors' data handling: Researchers report that nucleated cell counts were estimated from reference gene primer amplification. Assay: immunoSEQ multiplex PCR; the TCRdb copy retains only in-frame clones and omits some. D and trimming come from the DNA, and the V and J calls and clone size come from that table. In the table there are 150,000 to 200,000 clones, about four fifths of which are singletons. Cohorts were determined from participant-reported clinical history. This TCR came from a man in his sixties who had recovered from COVID-19. The sequencing sample was made of PBMCs or T cells enriched from blood (not recorded which).

The CDR3, as DNA: TGTGCCTGGTCCTCCGCCCAGGGCCGAAGGGAGACCCAGTACTTC. Translated, it gives CAWSSAQGRRETQYF. The chain has TRBV30 and TRBJ2-5; TRBD1 is a possible D gene (5 bases). The CDR3 is 15 amino acids. CDR1 is GTSNPN and CDR2 is SVGIG in the germline V gene (reference sequence). The V end was cut by 5 bases, the J end by 5 bases, with 21 bases between.